This TCR beta chain was sequenced during a study of blood T cells in healthy people across ages. Study outcomes and limitations: Roughly linear declines in TCR beta diversity per million T cells occurred with age.

This clonotype was picked up many times. Its antigen is not known. The ends lost 5 bases at V and 1 base at J; junction bases unmatched: 7. This CDR3 has 15 amino acids. For the second PCR, which ran for about 7 to 11 cycles, a sample-barcoded 5' primer and a J-beta primer mix were used. At least 2.5 million CDR3-containing paired-end reads were obtained per sample. One entry per CDR3 protein, called by TCRdb with MiXCR from the 5' RACE reads. The sample lists 650,000 to 1,000,000 distinct CDR3 sequences; about 36% were seen once. Peripheral blood, about 9.8 milliliters per donor, was collected. The chain couples TRBV12-3 or TRBV12-4 to TRBJ2-5; TRBD2 matches at 7 bases. The sequenced material came from blood. This TCR was sampled from a man aged 18 to 35 in good health. CDR3: CASSTSEPRQETQYF. The DNA of the CDR3 is TGTGCCAGCAGTACTAGCGAACCGCGCCAAGAGACCCAGTACTTC.